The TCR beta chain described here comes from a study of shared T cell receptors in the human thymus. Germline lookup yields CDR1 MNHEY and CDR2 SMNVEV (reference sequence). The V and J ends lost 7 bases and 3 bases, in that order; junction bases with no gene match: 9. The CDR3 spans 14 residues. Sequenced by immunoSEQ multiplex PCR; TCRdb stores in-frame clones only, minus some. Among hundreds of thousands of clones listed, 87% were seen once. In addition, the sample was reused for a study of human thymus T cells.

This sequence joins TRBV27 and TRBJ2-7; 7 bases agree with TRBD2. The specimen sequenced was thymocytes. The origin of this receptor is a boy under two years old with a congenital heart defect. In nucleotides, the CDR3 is TGTGCCAGCACTCTCCGGGACTACCTCTACGAGCAGTACTTC. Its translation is CASTLRDYLYEQYF.